This T cell receptor (beta chain) was observed in a study of neurological immune-mediated disorders. This clonotype was recorded at least ten times. The DNA is left out, because the CDR3 cannot be placed on it with certainty; the CDR3 is given as TCRdb lists it. The cDNA was synthesized by means of template-switch 5'RACE, which was carried out with 10-nucleotide random UMIs. In TCRdb, the 5' RACE reads were re-called with MiXCR into one record per CDR3 protein. The sample includes tens of thousands of distinct CDR3 sequences, around 6% seen only once; the top ten take less than 50%. CD4+ or CD8+ T cells, about 1 million per library, were used for sorted libraries. The sequenced material came from CD8+ T cells from blood. This TCR came from a man younger than 30 in good health.

The CDR3 is CASSLSFGSGAFF. The chain links TRBV7-2 to TRBJ1-1. The CDR3 has 13 residues if both end residues are counted. The germline gives CDR1 SGHTA, CDR2 FQGNSA.